Included here is one TCR beta chain sequence, with context. Its antigen is unidentified. V dropped 5 bases and J dropped 4 bases, with 11 bases sitting between them. Looked up from germline, CDR1 is SEHNR and CDR2 is FQNEAQ (reference sequence). The CDR3 length is 13 residues. This entry is derived from a study of OX40 agonist ivuxolimab in advanced cancers. Study information: Patients in dose escalation had liver, melanoma, kidney or head and neck cancers. A partial response was reached by three patients: one with hepatocellular carcinoma and two with cutaneous melanoma.

Overall study results and limits: Dosing at 0.1 to 3.0 mg/kg was accompanied by clonal expansion of CD4+ and CD8+ blood T cells by week 6. On average, a greater number of expanded clones characterised CD8+ T cells relative to CD4+.

Assay used: immunoSEQ multiplex PCR; TCRdb lists only in-frame clones, some missing. The sample has some 19,000 clones, over 60% seen once. V and J are TRBV7-9 and TRBJ1-2; tentative D call: TRBD1 (5 bases). The specimen was CD4+ or CD8+ T cells sorted from blood, collected in a trial of the OX40 agonist ivuxolimab. The receptor comes from an adult with an advanced solid tumor such as melanoma, head and neck, liver or kidney cancer. CDR3 DNA sequence: TGTGCCAGCAGCCCGGGGGGAAGCTATGGCTACACCTTC. Protein product: CASSPGGSYGYTF.